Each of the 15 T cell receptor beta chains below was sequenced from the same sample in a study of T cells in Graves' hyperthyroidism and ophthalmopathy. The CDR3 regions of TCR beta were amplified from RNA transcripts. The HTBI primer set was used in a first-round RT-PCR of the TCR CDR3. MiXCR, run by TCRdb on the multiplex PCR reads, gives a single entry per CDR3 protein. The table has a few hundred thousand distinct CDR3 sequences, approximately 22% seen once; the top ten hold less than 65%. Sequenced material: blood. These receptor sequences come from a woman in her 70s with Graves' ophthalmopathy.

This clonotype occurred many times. DNA of the CDR3: TGTGCCAGCAGGGGGACAGTCTATGGCTACACCTTC. Translation: CASRGTVYGYTF. The rearrangement links TRBV3-1 to TRBJ1-2, with 7 bases lining up with TRBD1. The V and J ends lost 6 bases and 4 bases, in that order; junction bases with no gene match: 2. The V gene's germline CDR1 is LGHDT and CDR2 YNNKEL (reference sequence). The CDR3 is 12 residues long.

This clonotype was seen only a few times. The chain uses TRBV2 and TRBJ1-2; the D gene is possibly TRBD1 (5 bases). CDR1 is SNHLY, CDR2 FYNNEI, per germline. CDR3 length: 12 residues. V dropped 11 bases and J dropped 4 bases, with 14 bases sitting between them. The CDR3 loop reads CAGKYQGYGYTF. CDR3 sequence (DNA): TGTGCCGGCAAATACCAGGGCTATGGCTACACCTTC.

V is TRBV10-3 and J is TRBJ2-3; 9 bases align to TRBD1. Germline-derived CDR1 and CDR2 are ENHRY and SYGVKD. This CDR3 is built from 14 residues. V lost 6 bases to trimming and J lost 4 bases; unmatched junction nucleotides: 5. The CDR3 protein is CAIRGTGWADTQYF. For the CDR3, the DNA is TGTGCCATCAGGGGGACAGGGTGGGCAGATACGCAGTATTTT.

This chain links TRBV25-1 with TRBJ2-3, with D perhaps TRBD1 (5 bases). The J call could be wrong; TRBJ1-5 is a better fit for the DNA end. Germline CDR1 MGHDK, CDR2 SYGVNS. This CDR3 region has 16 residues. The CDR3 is CASSGGGTLGLDTQHF. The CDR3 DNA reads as TGTGCCAGCAGCGGGGGAGGAACCCTGGGGTTGGATACGCAGCATTTT.

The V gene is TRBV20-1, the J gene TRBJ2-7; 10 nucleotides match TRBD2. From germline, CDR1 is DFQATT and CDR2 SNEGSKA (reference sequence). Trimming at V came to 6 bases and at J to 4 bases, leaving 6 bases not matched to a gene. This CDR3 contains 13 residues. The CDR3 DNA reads TGCAGTGCATGGGCTAGCGGGAGTTACGAGCAGTACTTC. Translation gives CSAWASGSYEQYF.

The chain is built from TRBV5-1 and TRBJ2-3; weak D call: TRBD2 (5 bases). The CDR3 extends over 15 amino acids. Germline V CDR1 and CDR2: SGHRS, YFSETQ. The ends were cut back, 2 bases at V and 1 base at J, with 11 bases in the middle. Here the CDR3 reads CASSLGLKGTDTQYF. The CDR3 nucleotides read TGCGCCAGCAGCTTAGGACTGAAAGGCACAGATACGCAGTATTTT.

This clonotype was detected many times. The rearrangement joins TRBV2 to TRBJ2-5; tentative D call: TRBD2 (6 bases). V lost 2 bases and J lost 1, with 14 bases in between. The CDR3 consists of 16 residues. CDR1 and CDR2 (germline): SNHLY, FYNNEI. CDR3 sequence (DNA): TGTGCCAGCAGTGAAAATAGCGGAGGCCCCCAAGAGACCCAGTACTTC. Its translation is CASSENSGGPQETQYF.

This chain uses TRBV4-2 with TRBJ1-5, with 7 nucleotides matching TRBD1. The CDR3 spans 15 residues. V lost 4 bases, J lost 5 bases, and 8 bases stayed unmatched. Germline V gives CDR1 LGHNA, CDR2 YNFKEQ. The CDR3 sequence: CASSRDRVADQPQHF. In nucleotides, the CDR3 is TGTGCCAGCAGCCGAGACAGGGTTGCGGATCAGCCCCAGCATTTT.

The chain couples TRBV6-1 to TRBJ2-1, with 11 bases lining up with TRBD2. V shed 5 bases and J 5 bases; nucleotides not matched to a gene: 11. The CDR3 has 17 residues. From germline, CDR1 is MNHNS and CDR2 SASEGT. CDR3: CASSPGLAAIPHNEQFF. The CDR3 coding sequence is TGTGCCAGCAGTCCGGGACTAGCGGCCATCCCCCACAATGAGCAGTTCTTC.

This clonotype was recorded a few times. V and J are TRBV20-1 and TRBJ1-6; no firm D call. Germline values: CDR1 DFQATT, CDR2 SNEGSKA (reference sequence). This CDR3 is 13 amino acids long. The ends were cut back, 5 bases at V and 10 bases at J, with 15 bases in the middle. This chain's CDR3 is CSAEDLPGSPLHF. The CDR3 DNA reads TGCAGTGCTGAGGACCTCCCCGGATCACCCCTCCACTTT.

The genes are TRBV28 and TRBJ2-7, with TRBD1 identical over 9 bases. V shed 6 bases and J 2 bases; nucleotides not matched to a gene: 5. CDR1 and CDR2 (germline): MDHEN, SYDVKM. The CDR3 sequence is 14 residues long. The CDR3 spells CASRPTGGPYEQYF. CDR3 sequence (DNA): TGTGCCAGCAGACCGACAGGGGGTCCCTACGAGCAGTACTTC.

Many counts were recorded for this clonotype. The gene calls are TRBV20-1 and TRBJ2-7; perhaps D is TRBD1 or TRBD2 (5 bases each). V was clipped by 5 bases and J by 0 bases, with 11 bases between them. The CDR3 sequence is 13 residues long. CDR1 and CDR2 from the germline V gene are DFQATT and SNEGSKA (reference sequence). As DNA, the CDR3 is TGCAGTGCTTTTTGGGACGGCTCCTACGAGCAGTACTTC. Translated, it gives CSAFWDGSYEQYF.

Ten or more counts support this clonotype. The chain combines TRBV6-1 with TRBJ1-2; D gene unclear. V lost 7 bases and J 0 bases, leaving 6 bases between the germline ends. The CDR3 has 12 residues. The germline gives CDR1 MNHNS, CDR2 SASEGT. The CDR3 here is CASTTSNYGYTF. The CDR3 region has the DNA TGTGCCAGCACGACATCTAACTATGGCTACACCTTC.

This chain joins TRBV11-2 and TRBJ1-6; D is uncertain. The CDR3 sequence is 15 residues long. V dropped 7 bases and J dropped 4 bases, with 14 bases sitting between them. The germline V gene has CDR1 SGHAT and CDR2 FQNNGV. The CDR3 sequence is CASNSDGLYNSPLHF. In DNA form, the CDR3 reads TGTGCCAGCAACTCGGACGGACTATATAATTCACCCCTCCACTTT.

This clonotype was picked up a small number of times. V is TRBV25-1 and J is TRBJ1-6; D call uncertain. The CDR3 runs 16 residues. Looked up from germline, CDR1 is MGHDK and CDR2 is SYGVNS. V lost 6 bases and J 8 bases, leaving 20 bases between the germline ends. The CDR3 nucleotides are TGTGCCAGCAGGCCCCCGAGCGTTGGATCCTATTCACCCCTCCACTTT. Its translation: CASRPPSVGSYSPLHF.